The 28 T cell receptor beta chains listed next were all sequenced from one sample in a study of molecular identifiers for immune sequencing clone quantification. In TCRdb, the PCR reads were re-called with MiXCR into one record per CDR3 protein. The sample has approximately 590,000 distinct CDR3 sequences; 25% are singletons. The sample was naive CD8+ T cells from blood, with Jurkat cell RNA spiked in. Subset here: FACS-sorted CD8+CD4-CCR7+CD45RA+ naive T cells. These TCRs come from a human donor in good health. Some libraries in this study had Jurkat cell RNA spiked in.

V usage is TRBV6-2 or TRBV6-3 and J usage is TRBJ1-1; D possibly corresponds to TRBD1 (6 bases). This CDR3 is 16 amino acids long. Trimming removed 2 bases from V and 0 bases from J, with 13 bases in between. Germline V gene sequence: CDR1 MNHEY, CDR2 SVGEGT. The CDR3 region is CASSYGGQLMNTEAFF. The CDR3 nucleotides read TGTGCCAGCAGTTACGGAGGACAGCTTATGAACACTGAAGCTTTCTTT.

This clonotype came up a few times. The genes are TRBV6-1 and TRBJ1-5; possibly TRBD1 for D (6 bases). The germline CDR1 and CDR2 sequences are MNHNS and SASEGT. Trimming shortened V by 5 bases and J by 0 bases, and 17 bases separated the two germline ends. The CDR3 has 17 residues. CDR3: CASSFPDRGNSNQPQHF. CDR3 DNA sequence: TGTGCCAGCAGTTTCCCGGACAGAGGGAATAGCAATCAGCCCCAGCATTTT.

The rearrangement uses TRBV9 and TRBJ2-1; possible D gene TRBD1, 5 bases. V was trimmed by 0 bases and J by 2 bases, leaving 9 bases between them. Germline-derived CDR1 and CDR2 are SGDLS and YYNGEE. The CDR3 spans 15 residues. The CDR3 sequence: CASSVGTSPYNEQFF. CDR3 nucleotides: TGTGCCAGCAGCGTAGGGACAAGTCCCTACAATGAGCAGTTCTTC. The full variable domain, completed using reference TRBV9 and TRBJ2-1, is DSGVTQTPKHLITATGQRVTLRCSPRSGDLSVYWYQQSLDQGLQFLIQYYNGEERAKGNILERFSAQQFPDLHSELNLSSLELGDSALYFCASSVGTSPYNEQFFGPGTRLTVL.

This clonotype was seen repeatedly, ten times or more. The V and J genes are TRBV6-5 and TRBJ2-7; 7 bases align to TRBD2. Germline V gene data show CDR1 as MNHEY and CDR2 as SVGAGI. The CDR3 spans 13 residues. V shed 11 bases and J 3 bases; nucleotides not matched to a gene: 10. DNA of the CDR3: TGTGCCGCGGGGCTAGCGGTAAACTACGAGCAGTACTTC. Translation gives CAAGLAVNYEQYF.

Of note for this clonotype: One end of the junction fails to match germline, which may point to a read error. The genes are TRBV19 and TRBJ2-7; maybe TRBD1 (5 bases). The germline V gene encodes CDR1 LNHDA and CDR2 SQIVND (reference sequence). The CDR3 runs 16 residues. This CDR3 is CASSSWPTGHSYEQYF. The CDR3 nucleotides are TGTGCCAGTAGCTCCTGGCCGACTGGACACTCCTACGAGCAGTACTTT.

This clonotype was seen repeatedly, ten times or more. The V and J genes are TRBV7-2 and TRBJ2-1; TRBD2 matches 9 bases. V lost 2 bases and J lost 5; bases outside the gene matches: 13. Germline V gene lookup returns CDR1 SGHTA and CDR2 FQGNSA. This CDR3 is built from 18 residues. In DNA form, the CDR3 reads TGTGCCAGCAGCTTACATCTAGCGGGGAACCCCCCCGACAATGAGCAGTTCTTC. Its protein is CASSLHLAGNPPDNEQFF.

This clonotype was detected ten times or more. In nucleotides, the CDR3 is TGTGCCAGCATGGAGCTAGCGGTCACCTACAATGAGCAGTTCTTC. Protein product: CASMELAVTYNEQFF. The rearrangement uses TRBV7-2 and TRBJ2-1; 7 bases align to TRBD2. The V gene's germline CDR1 is SGHTA and CDR2 FQGNSA. V dropped 7 bases and J dropped 2; count of bases not matched to a gene: 8. This CDR3 is 15 amino acids long.

The chain recombines TRBV12-3 or TRBV12-4 with TRBJ1-2, with 7 nucleotides matching TRBD1. Unmatched junction bases numbered 12, after V lost 5 bases and J lost 6 bases. This CDR3 has 15 residues. The CDR3 sequence is CASSPGQTILNGYTF. CDR3 coding DNA: TGTGCCAGCAGTCCGGGACAGACAATTTTAAATGGCTACACCTTC.

This clonotype came up many times. The chain links TRBV20-1 to TRBJ1-5, with TRBD1 as a possible D gene (6 bases). CDR3 length: 12 amino acids. The V and J ends lost 6 bases and 6 bases respectively, with 12 bases between them. In germline, CDR1 is DFQATT, CDR2 SNEGSKA (reference sequence). The DNA for the CDR3 is TGCAGTGCCCGGGGGCGGGGTCAGCCCCAGCATTTT. It is translated as CSARGRGQPQHF.

This clonotype was seen a handful of times. The genes are TRBV19 and TRBJ2-2; the match to TRBD2 covers 7 bases. J lost 4 bases, V lost 2 bases, and 7 bases had no gene match. Germline V gives CDR1 LNHDA, CDR2 SQIVND (reference sequence). The CDR3 is made up of 16 amino acids. Here the CDR3 reads CASSIRLADPTGELFF. In nucleotides, the CDR3 is TGTGCCAGTAGTATACGTCTAGCGGATCCCACCGGGGAGCTGTTTTTT.

In this sample, this clonotype turned up a few times. This chain connects TRBV5-1 to TRBJ2-7; 10 positions match TRBD1. The junction had 6 bases not matched to a gene; V was cut back by 3 bases and J by 6 bases. The V gene's germline CDR1 is SGHRS and CDR2 YFSETQ. The CDR3 contains 14 residues. CDR3 protein: CASSYRDRGSEQYF. Here the CDR3 DNA reads TGCGCCAGCAGCTACCGGGACAGGGGTAGCGAGCAGTACTTC.

The table lists this clonotype with a few counts. The chain has TRBV2 and TRBJ1-2; tentatively, D is TRBD1 (5 bases). Germline lookup yields CDR1 SNHLY and CDR2 FYNNEI. V gave up 5 bases and J gave up 4 bases, with 17 bases separating them. The CDR3 extends over 15 amino acids. The CDR3 DNA reads TGTGCCAGCAGTTCGACCGGGACCGATTTCTATGGCTACACCTTC. Amino acid sequence: CASSSTGTDFYGYTF.

The table lists this clonotype with many counts. The chain carries TRBV29-1 and TRBJ2-2; 16 nucleotides match TRBD2. With 6 bases clipped from V and 6 bases from J, the junction kept 4 bases outside the gene matches. Germline V gene data show CDR1 as SQVTM and CDR2 as ANQGSEA. This CDR3 has 15 residues. In DNA form, the CDR3 reads TGCAGCGTATCGGGACTAGCGGGAGGGCCCGGGGAGCTGTTTTTT. Its protein is CSVSGLAGGPGELFF.

This clonotype was counted ten times or more. This chain joins TRBV7-7 and TRBJ2-2; 7 bases match TRBD1. Trimming at V came to 5 bases and at J to 0 bases, leaving 9 bases not matched to a gene. Germline V gene sequence: CDR1 SSHAT, CDR2 FNYEAQ (reference sequence). The CDR3 sequence is 17 residues long. The DNA for the CDR3 is TGTGCCAGCAGCGATCGGACCGGGACAGCGAACACCGGGGAGCTGTTTTTT. Translated, it gives CASSDRTGTANTGELFF.

In this sample, this clonotype turned up a few times. At one end, the junction sequence differs from germline, possibly due to a read error. This chain uses TRBV27 with TRBJ2-5; D is undetermined. The germline V gene encodes CDR1 MNHEY and CDR2 SMNVEV (reference sequence). The CDR3 consists of 15 residues. CDR3 sequence (DNA): TGTGCCAGCAGTTTAGTTTCTGGGTTCCAAGAGCCCCAGTACTTC. Translation gives CASSLVSGFQEPQYF.

The chain uses TRBV4-3 and TRBJ2-7; 10 nucleotides agree with TRBD1. Germline-derived CDR1 and CDR2 are LGHNA and YSLEER. After removal of 3 bases from V and 3 bases from J, the junction contained 8 bases not matched to a gene. There are 16 residues in the CDR3. The CDR3 loop reads CASSHTTGGEYYEQYF. The CDR3 region has the DNA TGCGCCAGCAGCCACACGACAGGGGGCGAATACTACGAGCAGTACTTC.

The rearrangement links TRBV20-1 to TRBJ1-6; D not certain. The CDR3 runs 16 residues. V lost 3 bases and J 7 bases, leaving 19 bases between the germline ends. Germline CDR1 is DFQATT and CDR2 is SNEGSKA (reference sequence). The CDR3 sequence is CSASSRERATNSPLHF. In nucleotides, the CDR3 is TGCAGTGCTAGCTCCAGAGAGAGGGCGACCAATTCACCCCTCCACTTT.

This clonotype occurred a few times. This rearrangement joins TRBV29-1 to TRBJ2-1; the D gene is possibly TRBD2 (6 bases). The CDR3 loop spans 15 amino acids. Germline CDR1 reads SQVTM; CDR2 reads ANQGSEA. The V end lost 3 bases, the J end lost 4 bases, and 16 bases lay between the germline ends. The CDR3 spells CSVDSGQGFYNEQFF. CDR3 DNA sequence: TGCAGCGTTGATAGCGGTCAGGGCTTTTACAATGAGCAGTTCTTC.

The sample holds many counts of this clonotype. The chain is built from TRBV14 and TRBJ1-1; D unclear. V was pared by 4 bases and J by 2 bases, with 8 bases between. The CDR3 extends over 13 amino acids. Germline loops: CDR1 SGHDN, CDR2 FVKESK. Written as DNA, the CDR3 is TGTGCCAGCAGCCCCCCCCAAAACACTGAAGCTTTCTTT. Amino acids: CASSPPQNTEAFF.

The chain has TRBV28 and TRBJ2-7, with D possibly TRBD2 on 6 matching bases. CDR3 size: 16 residues. V lost 4 bases and J 3 bases, leaving 19 bases between the germline ends. CDR1 MDHEN and CDR2 SYDVKM come from the germline V gene. CDR3 coding DNA: TGTGCCAGCAGTTCCCCTGTCAACGGGAGCCTCTACGAGCAGTACTTC. It encodes CASSSPVNGSLYEQYF. Supplemented by reference TRBV28 and TRBJ2-7, the full variable domain reads DVKVTQSSRYLVKRTGEKVFLECVQDMDHENMFWYRQDPGLGLRLIYFSYDVKMKEKGDIPEGYSVSREKKERFSLILESASTNQTSMYLCASSSPVNGSLYEQYFGPGTRLTVT.

This clonotype was recorded at least ten times. The V gene is TRBV6-5, the J gene TRBJ2-3, with TRBD2 matching 7 bases. This CDR3 region has 17 residues. Per the germline V gene, CDR1 is MNHEY and CDR2 is SVGAGI. V lost 2 bases to trimming and J lost 1 base; unmatched junction nucleotides: 9. In nucleotides, the CDR3 is TGTGCCAGCAGTTACCACGTGGGCGGGGGTGGCACAGATACGCAGTATTTT. Residues: CASSYHVGGGGTDTQYF.

This clonotype was recorded at least ten times. The rearrangement uses TRBV7-8 and TRBJ2-7; the D is unclear. CDR1 and CDR2 from the germline V gene are SGHVS and FQNEAQ. This CDR3 contains 14 residues. The ends were cut back, 5 bases at V and 1 base at J, with 12 bases in the middle. The CDR3 nucleotides read TGTGCCAGCAGCCTTGGCCCGAGATCCTACGAGCAGTACTTC. Translation: CASSLGPRSYEQYF.

This chain joins TRBV12-3 or TRBV12-4 and TRBJ1-2; D not resolved. V lost 4 bases and J lost 10, with 13 bases in between. This CDR3 region has 12 residues. For the CDR3, the DNA is TGTGCCAGCAGTTCCCCCGCGGGTGACTACACCTTC. Translating it yields CASSSPAGDYTF.

V is TRBV7-9 and J is TRBJ2-6; D perhaps matches TRBD1 (5 bases). The CDR3 runs to 15 residues. Trimming took off 2 bases at V and 4 bases at J, with 9 bases between the two ends. Germline values: CDR1 SEHNR, CDR2 FQNEAQ (reference sequence). The CDR3 nucleotides are TGTGCCAGCAGCTTATCAGGGATGGGGGCCAACGTCCTGACTTTC. It is translated as CASSLSGMGANVLTF.

The sample holds a few counts of this clonotype. The gene calls are TRBV9 and TRBJ2-2; possibly TRBD1 for D (5 bases). The CDR3 extends over 15 amino acids. Germline values: CDR1 SGDLS, CDR2 YYNGEE. V lost 0 bases to trimming and J lost 1 base, with 7 bases between them. DNA of the CDR3: TGTGCCAGCAGCGTAGCAGGGCTGAACACCGGGGAGCTGTTTTTT. This encodes CASSVAGLNTGELFF.

This clonotype has more than one count but fewer than ten. V usage is TRBV27 and J usage is TRBJ2-3, with 15 bases matching TRBD2. This CDR3 has 20 residues. From germline, CDR1 is MNHEY and CDR2 SMNVEV (reference sequence). V shed 8 bases, J shed 5 bases, and the junction held 20 bases outside the gene matches. Here the CDR3 reads CASSSPGGTSGGRGGDTQYF. CDR3 nucleotides: TGTGCCAGCTCCTCTCCCGGGGGGACTAGCGGGGGGCGGGGTGGAGATACGCAGTATTTT.

In its sample, this clonotype was seen many times. CDR3: CASSSRDSYNEQFF. Here the CDR3 DNA reads TGTGCCAGCAGCTCCCGGGACTCCTACAATGAGCAGTTCTTC. V and J are TRBV5-4 and TRBJ2-1; possible D gene TRBD2, 5 bases. The germline V gene has CDR1 SGHNT and CDR2 YYREEE (reference sequence). Trimming stripped 3 bases from V and 0 bases from J, with 7 bases between. The CDR3 has 14 residues.

The rearrangement joins TRBV5-6 to TRBJ1-2; TRBD1 matches 8 bases. The CDR3 sequence is 15 residues long. The J segment lost 4 bases and the V segment lost 4 bases, leaving 9 bases of the junction unmatched. Germline loops: CDR1 SGHDT, CDR2 YYEEEE. The CDR3 loop is CASSHRDRSFYGYTF. In DNA, the CDR3 is TGTGCCAGCAGCCACCGGGACAGGAGCTTCTATGGCTACACCTTC. The full variable domain, its missing parts supplied by reference TRBV5-6 and TRBJ1-2, is DAGVTQSPTHLIKTRGQQVTLRCSPKSGHDTVSWYQQALGQGPQFIFQYYEEEERQRGNFPDRFSGHQFPNYSSELNVNALLLGDSALYLCASSHRDRSFYGYTFGSGTRLTVV.